Below, 8 T cell receptor beta chains from the same sample are listed, as sequenced in a study of T cell repertoires in cytomegalovirus infection. TCRdb re-analysed the reads in MiXCR, keeping a single row per CDR3 protein. The sample includes around 180,000 distinct CDR3 sequences, approximately 19% of them seen just once. Material: PBMCs. These receptors were taken from a human donor in good health (CMV status not recorded). Some clones in this sample may be carry-over from other donors' samples.

V is TRBV19 and J is TRBJ2-1; 7 nucleotides agree with TRBD2. V shed 7 bases and J 7 bases; nucleotides not matched to a gene: 13. The CDR3 is 15 amino acids. From germline, CDR1 is LNHDA and CDR2 SQIVND (reference sequence). CDR3 residues: CASTLTITSVNEQFF. CDR3 nucleotide sequence: TGTGCCAGTACCTTGACGATAACTAGCGTGAATGAGCAGTTCTTC.

There are many counts of this clonotype. The chain links TRBV7-2 to TRBJ1-2; 12 bases agree with TRBD1. CDR1 SGHTA and CDR2 FQGNSA come from the germline V gene. J lost 7 bases, V lost 8 bases, and 5 bases had no gene match. There are 13 residues in the CDR3. CDR3 bases: TGTGCCAGCCAGGGGACAGGGGGCTCTGGCTACACCTTC. This encodes CASQGTGGSGYTF.

This clonotype was found a few times. The chain recombines TRBV25-1 with TRBJ1-1; no definite D call. CDR1 is MGHDK, CDR2 SYGVNS, per germline. The V end was cut by 3 bases, the J end by 3 bases, with 14 bases between. This CDR3 is built from 15 residues. CDR3 in DNA: TGTGCCAGCAGTGAGGGCCGGGTCGGTGACACTGAAGCTTTCTTT. Translating gives CASSEGRVGDTEAFF.

This clonotype came up a few times. The genes are TRBV11-2 and TRBJ2-1; D uncertain. V was pared by 2 bases and J by 0 bases, with 11 bases between. The germline V gene has CDR1 SGHAT and CDR2 FQNNGV. The CDR3 extends over 16 amino acids. In DNA form, the CDR3 reads TGTGCCAGCAGCTTACGGAGCGATAGCTCCTACAATGAGCAGTTCTTC. This gives the protein CASSLRSDSSYNEQFF.

This clonotype was found many times. The chain recombines TRBV7-7 with TRBJ2-7, with 8 bases fitting TRBD1. Germline V gene data show CDR1 as SSHAT and CDR2 as FNYEAQ (reference sequence). The CDR3 has 13 amino acids. V was clipped by 3 bases and J by 5 bases; unmatched bases: 3. CDR3 sequence (DNA): TGTGCCAGCAGCTTGGACAGGGCCCACGAGCAGTACTTC. Protein sequence: CASSLDRAHEQYF.

CDR3 loop: CASSDRETQYF. DNA for the CDR3: TGTGCCAGCAGTGACAGAGAGACCCAGTACTTC. The V and J genes are TRBV7-6 and TRBJ2-5; TRBD1 might be the D (5 bases). The CDR3 runs to 11 residues. Germline CDR1 and CDR2: SGHVS and FNYEAQ. Between the trimmed V and J ends, which lost 6 bases and 4 bases, there was a span of 6 bases.

The chain uses TRBV7-2 and TRBJ2-7; D may be TRBD2 (5 bases). Germline V lookup: CDR1 SGHTA, CDR2 FQGNSA. The ends were cut back, 5 bases at V and 6 bases at J, with 17 bases in the middle. The CDR3 runs to 14 residues. Here the CDR3 reads CASSKDQRRGEQYF. CDR3 nucleotides: TGTGCCAGCAGCAAAGATCAGCGACGGGGCGAGCAGTACTTC.

This clonotype was counted at least ten times. The CDR3 spells CASSLELGGQNSNTEAFF. The CDR3 bases are TGTGCCAGCAGCTTAGAGCTTGGAGGACAGAATTCGAACACTGAAGCTTTCTTT. V gene TRBV7-3 combines with J gene TRBJ1-1; weak D call: TRBD1 (6 bases). Germline V lookup: CDR1 SGHTA, CDR2 FQGTGA. The CDR3 has 18 residues. The V end was cut by 2 bases, the J end by 1 base, with 20 bases between.